What follows are 15 T cell receptor beta chains derived from one specimen sequenced in a study of blood T cell repertoires in COVID-19. Repertoires were generated with immunoSEQ multiplex PCR, while TCRdb's copy carries only in-frame clones and drops some. The table includes around 200,000 clones, just under 90% detected once. The specimen sequenced was peripheral blood. The receptors originated from a man in his 60s who had recovered from COVID-19.

This rearrangement joins TRBV5-8 to TRBJ1-4; no clear D gene. Germline-derived CDR1 and CDR2 are SGHTS and YDEGEE. This CDR3 region has 13 residues. Trimming cost V 2 bases and J 8 bases, with 10 bases left between them. The DNA of the CDR3 is TGTGCCAGCAGCTTCGGAGGATTCGAAAAACTGTTTTTT. Amino acids: CASSFGGFEKLFF.

This chain uses TRBV28 with TRBJ2-7; 8 bases match TRBD1. V lost 9 bases to trimming and J lost 2 bases; unmatched junction nucleotides: 6. This CDR3 region has 13 residues. Germline CDR1 reads MDHEN; CDR2 reads SYDVKM. The CDR3 bases are TGTGCCAGTGAGACAGGGGCCACCTACGAGCAGTACTTC. It is translated as CASETGATYEQYF.

The chain uses TRBV5-6 and TRBJ2-3; D unresolved. The CDR3 spans 14 residues. Between the trimmed V and J ends, which lost 0 bases and 2 bases, there was a span of 7 bases. CDR1 and CDR2 from the germline V gene are SGHDT and YYEEEE. The CDR3 DNA follows: TGTGCCAGCAGCTTGGGAACCTACACAGATACGCAGTATTTT. Protein sequence: CASSLGTYTDTQYF.

The chain is built from TRBV6-5 and TRBJ2-7; 12 nucleotides line up with TRBD1. The length of the CDR3 is 15 residues. Germline values: CDR1 MNHEY, CDR2 SVGAGI. V was clipped by 8 bases and J by 6 bases; unmatched bases: 11. In nucleotides, the CDR3 is TGTGCCAGCTTTGGGACGGGACAGGGGGCCTCCGAGCAGTACTTC. Protein sequence: CASFGTGQGASEQYF.

J is TRBJ1-5 and V is TRBV9, with TRBD1 matching over 8 bases. Germline V gene data show CDR1 as SGDLS and CDR2 as YYNGEE. The CDR3 contains 15 residues. With 4 bases clipped from V and 1 base from J, the junction kept 4 bases outside the gene matches. Here the CDR3 DNA reads TGTGCCAGCAGCAAAACAGGGGGAAGCAATCAGCCCCAGCATTTT. Translated: CASSKTGGSNQPQHF.

For this clone: Other DNA sequences in this sample translate to the same CDR3. The chain combines TRBV29-1 with TRBJ1-4; D is ambiguous. There are 11 residues in the CDR3. The V end lost 6 bases, the J end lost 2 bases, and 4 bases lay between the germline ends. In germline, CDR1 is SQVTM, CDR2 ANQGSEA. The CDR3: CSVRTNEKLFF. CDR3 nucleotides: TGCAGCGTCAGGACTAATGAAAAACTGTTTTTT.

The rearrangement joins TRBV6-5 to TRBJ2-3; possible D gene TRBD2, 5 bases. Per germline, CDR1 MNHEY and CDR2 SVGAGI. This CDR3 is built from 15 residues. The ends were cut back, 6 bases at V and 0 bases at J, with 13 bases in the middle. The CDR3 loop is CASRTSGVSTDTQYF. The CDR3 coding sequence is TGTGCCAGCAGGACCTCCGGGGTTAGCACAGATACGCAGTATTTT.

The chain has TRBV9 and TRBJ2-2, with D perhaps TRBD1 (7 bases). Germline V gives CDR1 SGDLS, CDR2 YYNGEE. The CDR3 spans 16 residues. Between the trimmed V and J ends, which lost 3 bases and 9 bases, there was a span of 21 bases. CDR3 in amino acids: CASSANRGGEGRELFF. The CDR3 nucleotides are TGTGCCAGCAGCGCCAACAGGGGAGGAGAGGGTCGGGAGCTGTTTTTT.

V usage is TRBV7-9 and J usage is TRBJ2-7; 16 bases align to TRBD2. Per germline, CDR1 SEHNR and CDR2 FQNEAQ (reference sequence). This CDR3 comprises 15 residues. V lost 4 bases to trimming and J lost 6 bases; unmatched junction nucleotides: 3. In DNA form, the CDR3 reads TGTGCCAGCAGCTCGGGACTAGCGGGAGGGAGCGAGCAGTACTTC. Protein: CASSSGLAGGSEQYF.

The rearrangement links TRBV9 to TRBJ2-3; 9 nucleotides line up with TRBD2. Germline V CDR1 and CDR2: SGDLS, YYNGEE. The CDR3 consists of 15 residues. Unmatched junction bases numbered 4, after V lost 5 bases and J lost 0 bases. The CDR3 here is CASRALAGSTDTQYF. DNA for the CDR3: TGTGCCAGCAGGGCCCTAGCGGGGAGCACAGATACGCAGTATTTT.

The chain has TRBV27 and TRBJ1-5; D gene ambiguous. The CDR3 totals 17 residues. V was shortened by 6 bases and J by 2 bases, with 20 bases between the two germline ends. The germline CDR1 and CDR2 sequences are MNHEY and SMNVEV (reference sequence). CDR3 amino acids: CASSLMATTSGNQPQHF. The CDR3 coding sequence is TGTGCCAGCAGCCTTATGGCCACAACTAGCGGCAATCAGCCCCAGCATTTT.

V usage is TRBV3-1 (or the pseudogene TRBV3-2) and J usage is TRBJ2-2; D possibly corresponds to TRBD1 (6 bases). Germline assignment: CDR1 LGHDT and CDR2 YNNKEL (reference sequence). Trimming cost V 5 bases and J 8 bases, with 15 bases left between them. The CDR3 extends over 14 amino acids. The CDR3 loop reads CASSNAGAKGELFF. Written as DNA, the CDR3 is TGTGCCAGCAGCAACGCAGGGGCGAAAGGGGAGCTGTTTTTT.

The genes are TRBV5-4 and TRBJ1-1, with a possible D match to TRBD1 (6 bases). The germline V gene encodes CDR1 SGHNT and CDR2 YYREEE (reference sequence). The V end was cut by 7 bases, the J end by 2 bases, with 12 bases between. CDR3 length equals 13 residues. CDR3 nucleotides: TGTGCCAGCCGCCGACAGGACAACACTGAAGCTTTCTTT. Its protein product is CASRRQDNTEAFF.

The DNA for the CDR3 is TGTGCCAGCAGCACTGCCGGACAGGGAAGAACCTACGAGCAGTACTTC. Its protein product is CASSTAGQGRTYEQYF. The V call is TRBV5-6, the J call TRBJ2-7; 8 bases are a match to TRBD1. CDR3 length: 16 residues. Germline loops: CDR1 SGHDT, CDR2 YYEEEE. The J segment lost 2 bases and the V segment lost 4 bases, leaving 11 bases of the junction unmatched.

This clone has a single count. The chain is built from TRBV6-5 and TRBJ1-5; D is perhaps TRBD1 (6 bases). From germline, CDR1 is MNHEY and CDR2 SVGAGI. V lost 4 bases and J lost 3, with 7 bases in between. The CDR3 is 13 amino acids. The CDR3 DNA reads TGTGCCAGCAGTTGGACAGTCAATCAGCCCCAGCATTTT. Protein: CASSWTVNQPQHF.